Following are 20 T cell receptor beta chains from one sample sequenced in a study of regulatory dendritic cells for organ transplantation. Method: immunoSEQ multiplex PCR; TCRdb's copy keeps in-frame clones and lacks some. The sample lists under 35,000 clones; less than 85% were seen once. Sequenced input: naive CD8+ T cells from blood. Subset meaning: CD45RA+ naive T cells. Receptor source: a human donor in good health.

The chain uses TRBV5-8 and TRBJ1-2, with TRBD1 as a possible D gene (5 bases). Germline V lookup: CDR1 SGHTS, CDR2 YDEGEE. V lost 0 bases and J lost 4, with 13 bases in between. The CDR3 is made up of 15 amino acids. CDR3 protein: CASSLGTGLTYGYTF. The CDR3 DNA sequence: TGTGCCAGCAGCTTGGGCACGGGACTGACCTATGGCTACACCTTC.

This clone appeared a few times. The chain links TRBV7-2 to TRBJ1-5; 11 bases are shared with TRBD1. V shed 4 bases, J shed 9 bases, and the junction held 8 bases outside the gene matches. The CDR3 extends over 15 amino acids. In germline, CDR1 is SGHTA, CDR2 FQGNSA. DNA for the CDR3: TGTGCCAGCAGCTACGGGACAGGGGGTGAGGCGCCCCAGCATTTT. Protein sequence: CASSYGTGGEAPQHF.

The chain employs TRBV10-2 and TRBJ1-4; D gene uncertain. Per the germline V gene, CDR1 is WSHSY and CDR2 is SAAADI. CDR3 length equals 16 residues. The ends were cut back, 0 bases at V and 6 bases at J, with 14 bases in the middle. The CDR3 nucleotides are TGCGCCAGCAGTGAGTCCGGTGCGTCCGGTCATGAAAAACTGTTTTTT. Encoded protein: CASSESGASGHEKLFF.

The chain recombines TRBV27 with TRBJ1-2, with 7 nucleotides matching TRBD1. Per germline, CDR1 MNHEY and CDR2 SMNVEV (reference sequence). This CDR3 is built from 16 residues. Trimming cost V 5 bases and J 4 bases; bases outside gene matches: 13. The chain's CDR3 is CASSPQDRVGVYGYTF. DNA for the CDR3: TGTGCCAGCAGTCCACAAGACAGGGTGGGAGTCTATGGCTACACCTTC.

This clone has a single count. The chain has TRBV4-1 and TRBJ2-7; TRBD1 matches at 10 bases. Unmatched junction bases numbered 5, after V lost 4 bases and J lost 5 bases. This CDR3 region has 14 residues. The germline CDR1 and CDR2 sequences are MGHRA and YSYEKL. The CDR3 protein is CASSPGTGDHEQYF. In nucleotides, the CDR3 is TGCGCCAGCAGCCCCGGGACAGGGGATCACGAGCAGTACTTC.

V usage is TRBV11-2 and J usage is TRBJ1-2; D call uncertain. The CDR3 runs to 15 residues. With 2 bases removed from V and 3 bases from J, the gap between germline ends came to 13 bases. Germline loops: CDR1 SGHAT, CDR2 FQNNGV. The CDR3 coding sequence is TGTGCCAGCAGCTTATGGAGTGGAAACGACTATGGCTACACCTTC. The encoded protein is CASSLWSGNDYGYTF. Using reference TRBV11-2 and TRBJ1-2 for the parts outside the CDR3, the full variable domain is EAGVAQSPRYKIIEKRQSVAFWCNPISGHATLYWYQQILGQGPKLLIQFQNNGVVDDSQLPKDRFSAERLKGVDSTLKIQPAKLEDSAVYLCASSLWSGNDYGYTFGSGTRLTVV.

This clone was counted only a few times. The chain combines TRBV7-9 with TRBJ1-1, with 8 nucleotides matching TRBD1. V was pared by 5 bases and J by 5 bases, with 4 bases of the junction left unmatched. This CDR3 has 13 residues. CDR1 and CDR2 from the germline V gene are SEHNR and FQNEAQ (reference sequence). The CDR3 DNA reads as TGTGCCAGCAGCCCTACAGGGGGTACTGAAGCTTTCTTT. Protein product: CASSPTGGTEAFF.

V is TRBV7-9 and J is TRBJ2-3; the D is unclear. Trimming shortened V by 0 bases and J by 4 bases, and 5 bases separated the two germline ends. The CDR3 spans 13 residues. Germline V CDR1 and CDR2: SEHNR, FQNEAQ (reference sequence). This CDR3 is CASSLAEPDTQYF. The DNA for the CDR3 is TGTGCCAGCAGCTTAGCTGAGCCAGATACGCAGTATTTT.

The chain recombines TRBV10-3 with TRBJ1-4; D is possibly TRBD1 (5 bases). V gave up 4 bases and J gave up 0 bases, with 9 bases separating them. CDR1 ENHRY and CDR2 SYGVKD come from the germline V gene. The CDR3 has 15 residues. CDR3 bases: TGTGCCATCAGTGGCGACAGTGCAACTAATGAAAAACTGTTTTTT. It codes for CAISGDSATNEKLFF.

J is TRBJ1-1 and V is TRBV19; D possibly corresponds to TRBD1 (6 bases). This CDR3 has 13 residues. The V end was cut by 3 bases, the J end by 4 bases, with 9 bases between. The germline V gene encodes CDR1 LNHDA and CDR2 SQIVND (reference sequence). The CDR3 DNA reads TGTGCCAGTAGTATGGGGGGGCTCACTGAAGCTTTCTTT. Its translation is CASSMGGLTEAFF.

The chain links TRBV4-1 to TRBJ2-7; D gene uncertain. Germline CDR1 reads MGHRA; CDR2 reads YSYEKL. CDR3 size: 15 residues. Trimming left V 4 bases short and J 4 bases short, with 17 bases between. The CDR3 nucleotides are TGCGCCAGCAGCCTGTCGGCCGTGGCGAGGTACGAGCAGTACTTC. This translates into CASSLSAVARYEQYF.

The CDR3 spells CASSYVNRIRQYGYTF. DNA for the CDR3: TGTGCCAGCAGTTACGTAAATCGGATCAGGCAGTATGGCTACACCTTC. The chain couples TRBV6-5 to TRBJ1-2; no clear D. The germline V and J ends were trimmed by 2 bases and 5 bases, with 18 bases remaining between them. Germline CDR1 MNHEY, CDR2 SVGAGI. This CDR3 spans 16 amino acids.

This clone was seen just once. The rearrangement links TRBV5-1 to TRBJ1-1; 7 bases line up with TRBD1. This CDR3 spans 15 amino acids. V gave up 2 bases and J gave up 5 bases; unmatched junction bases: 9. Germline V gives CDR1 SGHRS, CDR2 YFSETQ. CDR3 coding DNA: TGCGCCAGCAGCTTTAAATCGACAGGGCTAACTGAAGCTTTCTTT. It encodes CASSFKSTGLTEAFF.

This chain connects TRBV4-3 to TRBJ2-1, with D tentatively TRBD2 (5 bases). The CDR3 consists of 16 residues. CDR1 is LGHNA and CDR2 is YSLEER in the germline V gene. The ends were cut back, 4 bases at V and 0 bases at J, with 13 bases in the middle. This CDR3 is CASSPWTGNSYNEQFF. CDR3 bases: TGCGCCAGCAGCCCATGGACGGGGAACTCCTACAATGAGCAGTTCTTC.

The chain uses TRBV9 and TRBJ1-2; D perhaps matches TRBD1 (5 bases). The length of the CDR3 is 15 residues. CDR1 and CDR2 from the germline V gene are SGDLS and YYNGEE. Trimming took 1 base from V and 4 from J, leaving 14 bases between them. The CDR3 sequence is CASSVSGREPYGYTF. CDR3 coding DNA: TGTGCCAGCAGCGTAAGTGGCAGGGAACCCTATGGCTACACCTTC.

Only one count was recorded for this clone. The rearrangement links TRBV5-6 to TRBJ2-7; D perhaps matches TRBD1 (6 bases). Germline CDR1 and CDR2: SGHDT and YYEEEE. Trimming stripped 3 bases from V and 6 bases from J, with 10 bases between. The CDR3 spans 12 residues. DNA for the CDR3: TGTGCCAGCAGCTACCGGACAGTCGAGCAGTACTTC. The encoded protein is CASSYRTVEQYF. Looking up the rest from reference TRBV5-6 and TRBJ2-7 gives the full variable domain: DAGVTQSPTHLIKTRGQQVTLRCSPKSGHDTVSWYQQALGQGPQFIFQYYEEEERQRGNFPDRFSGHQFPNYSSELNVNALLLGDSALYLCASSYRTVEQYFGPGTRLTVT.

The genes are TRBV28 and TRBJ2-3; D is unresolved. CDR1 is MDHEN, CDR2 SYDVKM, per germline. Trimming pared 1 base from V and 4 bases from J, leaving 15 bases between. The CDR3 totals 16 residues. The CDR3 reads CASSLSLPPPADTQYF. CDR3 coding DNA: TGTGCCAGCAGTTTATCTCTGCCGCCCCCGGCAGATACGCAGTATTTT.

The genes are TRBV9 and TRBJ1-2; TRBD1 matches at 7 bases. The CDR3 spans 15 residues. CDR1 SGDLS and CDR2 YYNGEE come from the germline V gene. After removal of 4 bases from V and 3 bases from J, the junction contained 9 bases not matched to a gene. The CDR3 nucleotides are TGTGCCAGCAGCTCACAAGGACAGGCGCACTATGGCTACACCTTC. Its translation: CASSSQGQAHYGYTF.

The rearrangement joins TRBV7-9 to TRBJ1-3, with TRBD1 matching over 7 bases. The CDR3 is made up of 14 amino acids. V dropped 8 bases and J dropped 0; count of bases not matched to a gene: 4. Germline V lookup: CDR1 SEHNR, CDR2 FQNEAQ (reference sequence). CDR3 coding DNA: TGTGCCAGCGGACAGGTTAGCTCTGGAAACACCATATATTTT. This sequence encodes CASGQVSSGNTIYF.

This sequence joins TRBV9 and TRBJ1-6; D may be TRBD1 (5 bases). Germline loops: CDR1 SGDLS, CDR2 YYNGEE. The CDR3 sequence is 15 residues long. V lost 0 bases, J lost 7 bases, and 11 bases lay in between. CDR3 DNA sequence: TGTGCCAGCAGCGTAGGGGACCGGGAGAATTCACCCCTCCACTTT. Amino acid sequence: CASSVGDRENSPLHF.